The present T cell receptor (beta chain) was sequenced within a study of T cell responses to AZD1222 COVID-19 vaccine. Study-wide points: Donors were largely white British and mainly female; clonal diversity was possibly underestimated. Vaccine-associated CD4 TCRs spanned spike, dominant at 160-218 and 743-854. Repertoire sampling occurred only after the peak T cell response.

Method: immunoSEQ multiplex PCR; TCRdb's copy keeps in-frame clones and lacks some. This repertoire shows about 100,000 clones, approximately 87% found once; its top ten account for 3% to 4%. Germline values: CDR1 LGHDT, CDR2 YNNKEL (reference sequence). The CDR3 loop spans 15 amino acids. After removal of 4 bases from V and 3 bases from J, the junction contained 5 bases not matched to a gene. Comment on this clone: What it recognizes is unknown.

The source was peripheral blood, collected on day 0 of AZD1222 vaccination. The chain combines TRBV3-1 (or the pseudogene TRBV3-2) with TRBJ2-3, with TRBD1 matching 9 bases. The receptor's source is an adult in good health. The CDR3 nucleotides read TGTGCCAGCAGCCCGGACAGGGGAAAGACAGATACGCAGTATTTT. Residues: CASSPDRGKTDTQYF.